The next 3 T cell receptor beta chains were all read from a single sample in a study of shared T cell receptors in the human thymus. Some clones are missing from TCRdb's copy, which holds only in-frame ones; the method was immunoSEQ multiplex PCR. There are more than 550,000 clones in the sample; 80% to 90% occur only once, and roughly 0.0087% lies in the top ten. These data also featured in a second study, about human thymus T cells.

Sequencing was performed on thymocytes. The receptors shown here come from a boy less than two years old with a congenital heart defect.

The V call is TRBV27, the J call TRBJ2-1; 7 bases line up with TRBD2. J lost 6 bases, V lost 7 bases, and 9 bases had no gene match. Looked up from germline, CDR1 is MNHEY and CDR2 is SMNVEV (reference sequence). The CDR3 contains 14 residues. The CDR3 bases are TGTGCCAGCAACGTCGGGACTAAACGCAATGAGCAGTTCTTC. This sequence encodes CASNVGTKRNEQFF.

This clone was detected only once. The V gene is TRBV19, the J gene TRBJ1-1, with 11 positions matching TRBD1. V trimming: 3 bases; J trimming: 2 bases; junction bases outside the gene matches: 5. This CDR3 spans 16 amino acids. Germline V lookup: CDR1 LNHDA, CDR2 SQIVND (reference sequence). CDR3 sequence (DNA): TGTGCCAGTAGTATGAGGACAGGGGGCGTCAACACTGAAGCTTTCTTT. Protein sequence: CASSMRTGGVNTEAFF.

V is TRBV7-9 and J is TRBJ2-1; possibly TRBD2 for D (5 bases). The germline gives CDR1 SEHNR, CDR2 FQNEAQ (reference sequence). The CDR3 consists of 15 residues. V was shortened by 2 bases and J by 3 bases, with 11 bases between the two germline ends. CDR3 sequence: CASSLRGLYYNEQFF. CDR3 DNA sequence: TGTGCCAGCAGCTTACGGGGTTTATACTACAATGAGCAGTTCTTC.